This paragraph covers one T cell receptor (beta chain) sequence. The sample comes from a study of OX40 agonist ivuxolimab in advanced cancers. Study information: Clinicians treated patients with ivuxolimab, an agonistic anti-OX40 (CD134) antibody. Patients with hepatocellular carcinoma, melanoma, renal cell or head and neck cancer made up the dose-escalation patients. Of the participants, over 30% had some prior anti-PD-1, anti-PD-L1 or anti-CTLA-4 therapy, which was allowed.

Per germline, CDR1 PRHDT and CDR2 FYEKMQ (reference sequence). V lost 3 bases, J lost 4 bases, and 16 bases lay in between. This CDR3 comprises 16 residues. Clones were sequenced by immunoSEQ multiplex PCR, and TCRdb holds only the in-frame ones, with some missing. This sample has approximately 40,000 clones, with 65% to 90% found just once. The sequence was obtained from an adult with an advanced solid tumor such as melanoma, head and neck, liver or kidney cancer. This specimen was CD4+ or CD8+ T cells sorted from blood, taken in a trial of the OX40 agonist ivuxolimab. The J gene is TRBJ2-1, the V gene TRBV13; a weak D match, TRBD2 (5 bases). The CDR3 DNA reads TGTGCCAGCAGCTTGTCGTTGAATAGCGAATACAATGAGCAGTTCTTC. It translates to CASSLSLNSEYNEQFF.